The 13 T cell receptor beta chains given below trace back to one sample, sequenced in a study of blood T cells in healthy people across ages. A second roughly 6 to 12 cycle PCR used barcoded and J-beta primers. MiXCR, run by TCRdb on the 5' RACE reads, gives a single entry per CDR3 protein. The table shows approximately 800,000 distinct CDR3 sequences, with nearly 60% occurring only once. Material: blood. The receptors come from a man aged 25 to 40 in good health.

The chain couples TRBV20-1 to TRBJ2-7, with D possibly matching TRBD1 (7 bases). CDR3 length equals 14 residues. V lost 6 bases and J lost 3, with 18 bases in between. Germline CDR1 DFQATT, CDR2 SNEGSKA (reference sequence). The chain's CDR3 is CSAARQGLVYEQYF. In DNA form, the CDR3 reads TGCAGTGCCGCGAGACAGGGACTGGTCTACGAGCAGTACTTC.

In its sample, this clonotype was seen once. This sequence may be a read error, since a much larger clone differs from it by one base. V gene TRBV5-6 combines with J gene TRBJ2-5, with TRBD1 identical over 7 bases. The germline V gene has CDR1 SGHDT and CDR2 YYEEEE. The CDR3 is 15 amino acids. CDR3 sequence (DNA): TGTGCCGGCAGCCCGACAGGGATGGCAGGAGAGACCCAGTACTTC. It yields the protein CAGSPTGMAGETQYF. Based on the CDR3 plus reference TRBV5-6 and TRBJ2-5, the full variable domain is DAGVTQSPTHLIKTRGQQVTLRCSPKSGHDTVSWYQQALGQGPQFIFQYYEEEERQRGNFPDRFSGHQFPNYSSELNVNALLLGDSALYLCAGSPTGMAGETQYFGPGTRLLVL.

The count of this clonotype is one. V is TRBV10-3 and J is TRBJ2-3, with TRBD2 as a possible D gene (5 bases). The length of the CDR3 is 15 residues. The germline gives CDR1 ENHRY, CDR2 SYGVKD. V lost 6 bases and J lost 1, with 14 bases in between. CDR3 in amino acids: CAISADGERTDTQYF. CDR3 nucleotides: TGTGCCATCAGCGCGGACGGGGAGCGCACAGATACGCAGTATTTT.

This chain links TRBV5-5 with TRBJ2-6, with a possible D match to TRBD2 (5 bases). The V and J ends lost 3 bases and 0 bases respectively, with 13 bases between them. Looked up from germline, CDR1 is SGHKS and CDR2 is YYEKEE (reference sequence). The CDR3 is 17 amino acids. The CDR3 DNA reads TGTGCCAGCAGCTCCGACTGGGGAGCCTCTGGGGCCAACGTCCTGACTTTC. Amino acids: CASSSDWGASGANVLTF.

This clonotype has just a few counts. The chain joins TRBV11-2 to TRBJ1-4; D gene unclear. The CDR3 sequence is 13 residues long. V was shortened by 0 bases and J by 10 bases, with 9 bases between the two germline ends. Germline CDR1 is SGHAT and CDR2 is FQNNGV. Written as DNA, the CDR3 is TGTGCCAGCAGCTTAGATCGTGGAGGAAAACTGTTTTTT. Amino acids: CASSLDRGGKLFF.

This chain joins TRBV10-3 and TRBJ1-2; D may be TRBD1 (5 bases). Germline V lookup: CDR1 ENHRY, CDR2 SYGVKD. This CDR3 comprises 13 residues. The V end lost 10 bases, the J end lost 4 bases, and 16 bases lay between the germline ends. In nucleotides, the CDR3 is TGTGCCACCTCAAGAGGGGACCTCTATGGCTACACCTTC. This translates into CATSRGDLYGYTF.

In this sample, this clonotype turned up a few times. The rearrangement joins TRBV10-3 to TRBJ2-7; D perhaps matches TRBD1 (6 bases). V shed 10 bases and J shed 0 bases, with 19 bases lying between them. CDR3 length: 15 amino acids. From germline, CDR1 is ENHRY and CDR2 SYGVKD. In DNA form, the CDR3 reads TGTGCCACCGGTTTGGGGTCAGGGGTCTCCTACGAGCAGTACTTC. It translates to CATGLGSGVSYEQYF.

Comment on this clonotype: An end of the junction differs from the germline gene, which may be a read error. The chain combines TRBV20-1 with TRBJ2-5, with TRBD2 matching over 7 bases. This CDR3 is built from 15 residues. Germline V gives CDR1 DFQATT, CDR2 SNEGSKA (reference sequence). The CDR3 sequence is CGARRGFGLEKTQYF. The CDR3 region has the DNA TGCGGTGCTAGAAGGGGTTTTGGACTAGAAAAGACCCAGTACTTC.

The J gene is TRBJ2-4, the V gene TRBV2, with D perhaps matching TRBD2 (5 bases). The CDR3 is 15 amino acids. V lost 5 bases and J 6 bases, leaving 17 bases between the germline ends. The germline V gene has CDR1 SNHLY and CDR2 FYNNEI. CDR3 loop: CASSPRETLGNIQYF. CDR3 sequence (DNA): TGTGCCAGCAGTCCGAGGGAGACACTGGGAAACATTCAGTACTTC.

The J gene is TRBJ2-5, the V gene TRBV5-1; a possible D gene is TRBD2 (5 bases). Trimming cost V 2 bases and J 11 bases, with 25 bases left between them. Germline loops: CDR1 SGHRS, CDR2 YFSETQ. The CDR3 runs to 16 residues. Here the CDR3 reads CASSFNIGSSFNEQYF. In nucleotides, the CDR3 is TGCGCCAGCAGCTTTAACATCGGGTCTAGCTTCAATGAGCAGTACTTC.

The V and J genes are TRBV18 and TRBJ2-5, with D tentatively TRBD2 (6 bases). The CDR3 is 14 residues long. Germline values: CDR1 KGHSH, CDR2 LQKENI. V was cut by 4 bases and J by 2 bases, with 11 bases left in between. The CDR3 is CASSQLGGQETQYF. DNA of the CDR3: TGTGCCAGCTCACAACTCGGGGGACAAGAGACCCAGTACTTC.

This clonotype was recorded only once. This chain joins TRBV6-5 and TRBJ1-2; TRBD1 might be the D (5 bases). Germline V gene sequence: CDR1 MNHEY, CDR2 SVGAGI. Trimming left V 6 bases short and J 7 bases short, with 21 bases between. The CDR3 length is 15 residues. This CDR3 is CASSPITGRLGGYTF. Here the CDR3 DNA reads TGTGCCAGCAGCCCGATCACGGGACGACTCGGTGGCTACACCTTC.

The count of this clonotype is one. The chain uses TRBV6-1 and TRBJ2-3; D ambiguous. The germline V and J ends were trimmed by 1 base and 4 bases, with 6 bases remaining between them. CDR3 length: 13 residues. Germline V gives CDR1 MNHNS, CDR2 SASEGT. The CDR3 protein is CASSEGWADTQYF. The DNA of the CDR3 is TGTGCCAGCAGTGAAGGCTGGGCAGATACGCAGTATTTT.